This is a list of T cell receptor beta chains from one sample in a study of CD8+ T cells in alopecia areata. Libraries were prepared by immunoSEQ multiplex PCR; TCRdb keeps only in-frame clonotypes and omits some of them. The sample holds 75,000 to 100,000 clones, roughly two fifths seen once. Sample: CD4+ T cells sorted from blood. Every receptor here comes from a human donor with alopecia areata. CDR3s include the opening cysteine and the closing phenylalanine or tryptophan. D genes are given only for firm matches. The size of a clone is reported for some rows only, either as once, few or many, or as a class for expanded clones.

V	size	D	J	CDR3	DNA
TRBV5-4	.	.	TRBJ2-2	CASSFSSGYTGELFF	TGTGCCAGCAGCTTTTCATCAGGATACACCGGGGAGCTGTTTTTT
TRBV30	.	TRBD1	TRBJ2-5	CAWSGTGEETQYF	TGTGCCTGGAGCGGGACAGGGGAAGAGACCCAGTACTTC
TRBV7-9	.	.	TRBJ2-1	CASSRGMSSYNEQFF	TGTGCCAGCAGCCGTGGAATGAGCTCCTACAATGAGCAGTTCTTC
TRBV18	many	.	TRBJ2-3	CASSPPGPDTQYF	TGTGCCAGCTCACCACCGGGACCCGATACGCAGTATTTT
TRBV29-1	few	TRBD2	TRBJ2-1	CSVEDLGLAGATVNEQFF	TGCAGCGTTGAAGATCTGGGACTAGCGGGAGCAACGGTGAATGAGCAGTTCTTC
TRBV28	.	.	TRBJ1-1	CASSLRAYTEAFF	TGTGCCAGCAGTTTAAGGGCTTACACTGAAGCTTTCTTT
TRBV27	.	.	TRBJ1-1	CASTPDRNTEAFF	TGTGCCAGCACCCCTGATCGGAACACTGAAGCTTTCTTT
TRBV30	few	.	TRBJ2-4	CAWSVSPNIQYF	TGTGCCTGGAGTGTAAGCCCAAACATTCAGTACTTC
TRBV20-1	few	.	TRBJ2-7	CTPGRSYEQYF	TGCACCCCCGGTCGATCCTACGAGCAGTACTTC
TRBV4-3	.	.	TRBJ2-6	CASSQDTNLGANVLTF	TGCGCCAGCAGCCAAGATACGAATCTTGGGGCCAACGTCCTGACTTTC
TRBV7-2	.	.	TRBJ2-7	CASSLGGLSSYEQYF	TGTGCCAGCAGCTTAGGAGGCCTGAGCTCCTACGAGCAGTACTTC
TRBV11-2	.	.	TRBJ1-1	CASSPARGTEAFF	TGTGCCAGCAGCCCTGCACGGGGCACTGAAGCTTTCTTT
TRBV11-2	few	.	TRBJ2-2	CASSLVASDTGELFF	TGTGCCAGCAGCTTAGTGGCTAGCGACACCGGGGAGCTGTTTTTT
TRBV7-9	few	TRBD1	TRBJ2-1	CASSSRGTGKENEQFF	TGTGCCAGCTCGAGTAGGGGGACAGGGAAGGAAAATGAGCAGTTCTTC
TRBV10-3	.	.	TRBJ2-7	CAIGSGPYEQYF	TGTGCCATCGGGTCGGGTCCCTACGAGCAGTACTTC
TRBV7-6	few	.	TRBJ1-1	CASSDQGYTEAFF	TGTGCCAGCAGCGACCAGGGATACACTGAAGCTTTCTTT
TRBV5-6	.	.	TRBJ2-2	CASTHSGIYPNTGELFF	TGTGCCAGCACCCATTCAGGGATCTACCCGAACACCGGGGAGCTGTTTTTT
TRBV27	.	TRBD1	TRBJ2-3	CASSKRQGSDTQYF	TGTGCCAGCAGTAAAAGACAGGGGTCAGATACGCAGTATTTT
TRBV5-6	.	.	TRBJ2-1	CASSNGYRSNEQFF	TGTGCCAGCAGCAACGGATATCGGTCCAATGAGCAGTTCTTC
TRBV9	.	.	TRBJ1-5	CASSVSGNQPQHF	TGTGCCAGCAGCGTAAGCGGGAATCAGCCCCAGCATTTT
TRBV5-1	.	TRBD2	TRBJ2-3	CASSFGTRTDTQYF	TGCGCCAGCAGCTTCGGGACTAGAACAGATACGCAGTATTTT